The clone carrying this TCR beta chain was seen many times. Its antigen is unknown. The data are from a study of T cell repertoires in cytomegalovirus infection. The overall study: CMV infection together with matching HLA type was indicated by public TCR beta signatures.

Trimming cost V 3 bases and J 3 bases, with 9 bases left between them. The CDR3 length is 14 residues. The germline gives CDR1 MDHEN, CDR2 SYDVKM. TCRdb re-called the reads with MiXCR, one entry per CDR3 protein. The table lists approximately 250,000 distinct CDR3 sequences, roughly an eighth of them singletons, with approximately 1.6% in the top ten. Broader study findings: Dominant in the ex vivo response were TCR beta clonotypes restricted by HLA-C and specific for CMV. Cumulative frequency (of public TCR beta family members) identified carriers of CMV plus the relevant HLA.

Sequencing was carried out using PBMCs. The chain carries TRBV28 and TRBJ2-1, with D hard to call. The sequence came from a human donor in good health (CMV status not recorded). Some clones in this sample may be carry-over from other donors' samples. The CDR3 DNA is TGTGCCAGCAGTTTGAGGCCTGTCTACAATGAGCAGTTCTTC. Protein product: CASSLRPVYNEQFF.